This is a list of T cell receptor beta chains from one sample in a study of CD8+CD57+ T cells in acquired aplastic anemia. TCRdb itself ran the reads through MiXCR, one entry per CDR3 protein. The sample holds some 98,000 distinct CDR3 sequences, around 62% seen once. The source material was sorted CD4+, CD8+, or CD8+CD57+ T cells (not recorded which) from PBMCs. The receptors originated from a human donor with aplastic anemia. Both conserved end residues are part of each CDR3. Each record gives: V gene, J gene, clone size, D gene, CDR3 protein, CDR3 DNA. D genes are given only for firm matches. Where a row states a size, it is once, few, many or the class of an expanded clone; other rows omit it.

V: TRBV7-2
J: TRBJ1-6
size: -
D: -
CDR3: CASSSGASSGSPLHF
DNA: TGTGCCAGCAGCTCAGGGGCATCGTCGGGATCACCCCTCCACTTT

V: TRBV10-3
J: TRBJ1-2
size: once
D: -
CDR3: CAISESESFYGYTF
DNA: TGTGCCATCAGTGAGTCGGAGTCGTTCTATGGCTACACCTTC

V: TRBV15
J: TRBJ2-2
size: few
D: -
CDR3: CATSRPLTGELFF
DNA: TGTGCCACCAGCAGGCCCCTGACCGGGGAGCTGTTTTTT

V: TRBV6-1
J: TRBJ1-5
size: -
D: -
CDR3: CASSERTYSNQPQHF
DNA: TGTGCCAGCAGTGAACGGACATATAGCAATCAGCCCCAGCATTTT

V: TRBV7-3
J: TRBJ2-3
size: -
D: -
CDR3: CASSPNPQHVDRDTQYF
DNA: TGTGCCAGCAGCCCCAACCCGCAACACGTCGATCGCGATACGCAGTATTTT

V: TRBV20-1
J: TRBJ2-7
size: -
D: -
CDR3: CSARDKIYEQYF
DNA: TGCAGTGCTAGAGACAAGATCTACGAGCAGTACTTC

V: TRBV29-1
J: TRBJ1-3
size: -
D: -
CDR3: CSVVGRTGNTIYF
DNA: TGCAGCGTTGTGGGTCGAACTGGAAACACCATATATTTT

V: TRBV20-1
J: TRBJ2-1
size: -
D: -
CDR3: CSARNLQHSYNEQFF
DNA: TGCAGTGCTAGAAACTTGCAGCACTCCTACAATGAGCAGTTCTTC

V: TRBV7-9
J: TRBJ1-2
size: few
D: -
CDR3: CASTYLSNYGYTF
DNA: TGTGCCAGCACGTACTTGTCTAACTATGGCTACACCTTC

V: TRBV20-1
J: TRBJ2-5
size: -
D: TRBD2
CDR3: CSARFWGGETQYF
DNA: TGCAGTGCTAGGTTTTGGGGGGGAGAGACCCAGTACTTC

V: TRBV4-1
J: TRBJ1-3
size: many
D: -
CDR3: CASSQDRAGNTIYF
DNA: TGCGCCAGCAGCCAAGACAGGGCTGGAAACACCATATATTTT

V: TRBV15
J: TRBJ2-5
size: -
D: -
CDR3: CATSREGRQEETQYF
DNA: TGTGCCACCAGCAGAGAGGGTCGACAGGAAGAGACCCAGTACTTC

V: TRBV2
J: TRBJ2-7
size: few
D: TRBD1
CDR3: CASSLSGQGYEQYF
DNA: TGTGCCAGCAGTCTATCGGGACAGGGGTACGAGCAGTACTTC